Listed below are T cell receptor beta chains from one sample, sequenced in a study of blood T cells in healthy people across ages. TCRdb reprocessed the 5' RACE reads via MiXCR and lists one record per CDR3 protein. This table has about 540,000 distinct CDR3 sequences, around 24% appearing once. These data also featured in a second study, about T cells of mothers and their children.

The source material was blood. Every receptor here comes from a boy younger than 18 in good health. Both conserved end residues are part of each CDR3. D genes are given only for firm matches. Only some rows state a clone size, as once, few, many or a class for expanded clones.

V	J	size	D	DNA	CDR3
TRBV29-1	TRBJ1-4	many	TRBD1	TGCAGCGCCGTCACAGGGGCACCTAATGAAAAACTGTTTTTT	CSAVTGAPNEKLFF
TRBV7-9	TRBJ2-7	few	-	TGTGCCAGCAGCGCGGACGGGGCGTCCTACGAGCAGTACTTC	CASSADGASYEQYF
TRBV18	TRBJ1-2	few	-	TGTGCCAGCTCACCCCAGGACATAAACTATGGCTACACCTTC	CASSPQDINYGYTF
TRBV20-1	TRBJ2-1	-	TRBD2	TGCAGTGCTAGAGATGGTACGCCAGCGGGGGGGCCCCTTTCCCATGAGCAGTTCTTC	CSARDGTPAGGPLSHEQFF
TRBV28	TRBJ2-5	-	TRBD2	TGTGCCAGCAGGACTAGCGGGAGGCGGTTCGAGACCCAGTACTTC	CASRTSGRRFETQYF
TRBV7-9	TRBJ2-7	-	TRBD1	TGTGCCAGCAGCAACATACGACAGGGGGCAAGGTCCTACGAGCAGTACTTC	CASSNIRQGARSYEQYF
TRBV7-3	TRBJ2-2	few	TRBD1	TGTGCCAGCAGCTACCAGACAGGGACCGGGGAGCTGTTTTTT	CASSYQTGTGELFF
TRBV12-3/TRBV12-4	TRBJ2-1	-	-	TGTGCCAGCACTGGGACCGGGGGACACAATGAGCAGTTCTTC	CASTGTGGHNEQFF
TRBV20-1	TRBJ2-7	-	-	TGCAGTGCTAGTGTAGCGGTTACCTACGAGCAGTACTTC	CSASVAVTYEQYF
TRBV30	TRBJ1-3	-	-	TGTGCCTGGAGTTTGGCGGAGCCTCCCGGAAACACCATATATTTT	CAWSLAEPPGNTIYF
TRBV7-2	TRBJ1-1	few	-	TGTGCCAGCAGCCTACGACAGACAGACACTGAAGCTTTCTTT	CASSLRQTDTEAFF
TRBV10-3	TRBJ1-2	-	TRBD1	TGTGCCATCAGTGAACCGGGACAGGGGGCGAATGGCTACACCTTC	CAISEPGQGANGYTF
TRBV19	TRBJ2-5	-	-	TGTGCCAGTAGTGTTCTACACTCCAGCCAAGAGACCCAGTACTTC	CASSVLHSSQETQYF
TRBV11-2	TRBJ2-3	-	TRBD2	TGTGCCAGCAGCTTAGATACCGAGGGAGGGGTTCACACAGATACGCAGTATTTT	CASSLDTEGGVHTDTQYF
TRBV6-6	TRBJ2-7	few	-	TGTGCCAGCAGTTATCTAGCGCCGGGAGCCTACGAGCAGTACTTC	CASSYLAPGAYEQYF
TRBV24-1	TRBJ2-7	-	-	TGTGCCACCAGTGATACAAACAGGGTTGACGAGCAGTACTTC	CATSDTNRVDEQYF
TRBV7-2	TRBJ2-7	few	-	TGTGCCAGCAGGGAGGCTGGGGCGAGGTCCTACGAGCAGTACTTC	CASREAGARSYEQYF
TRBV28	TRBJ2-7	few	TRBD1	TGTGCCAGCAGGAGACAGGGGGAGAGAGAGCAGTACTTC	CASRRQGEREQYF
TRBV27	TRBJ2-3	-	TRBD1	TGTGCCAGCGGAGTGACAGGGGGCGGGGGAAACACGCAGTATTTT	CASGVTGGGGNTQYF
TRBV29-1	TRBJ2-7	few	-	TGCAGCGCCGTGACAGTTCGCACCTACGAGCAGTACTTC	CSAVTVRTYEQYF
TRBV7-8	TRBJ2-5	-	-	TGTGCCAGCAGCTTACCGACGGGCCGGGAGACCCAGTACTTC	CASSLPTGRETQYF
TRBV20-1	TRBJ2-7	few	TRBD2	TGCAGTGCTAGTGGGGGGCGGCGGGAGGTATTCTCCTACGAGCAGTACTTC	CSASGGRREVFSYEQYF
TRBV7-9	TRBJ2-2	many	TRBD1	TGTGCCAGCAGCTCTAGGACAGGGTGGACCGGGGAGCTGTTTTTT	CASSSRTGWTGELFF
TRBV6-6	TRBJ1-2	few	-	TGTGCCAGCAGCCCCCCGAATAACTATGGCTACACCTTC	CASSPPNNYGYTF
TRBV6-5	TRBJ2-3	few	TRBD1	TGTGCCAGCAGTCGGGACAGGAGCGGCACAGATACGCAGTATTTT	CASSRDRSGTDTQYF
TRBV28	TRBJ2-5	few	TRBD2	TGTGCCAGCTCTGGGGGGGAACCGGAGACCCAGTACTTC	CASSGGEPETQYF
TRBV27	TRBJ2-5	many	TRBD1	TGTGCCAGCAGTCCAAGGGACAGGGTATCACAAGAGACCCAGTACTTC	CASSPRDRVSQETQYF
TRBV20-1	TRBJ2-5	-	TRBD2	TGCAGTGCTGGACTAGCGGGAGTAACAGAGACCCAGTACTTC	CSAGLAGVTETQYF
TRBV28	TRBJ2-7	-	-	TGTGCCAGCAATCGGAGGTTAACAGGAAAGATCTCCTACGAGCAGTACTTC	CASNRRLTGKISYEQYF
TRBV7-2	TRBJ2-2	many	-	TGTGCCAGCAGCTTTTGGGGGGACGGGGAACTGTTTTTT	CASSFWGDGELFF
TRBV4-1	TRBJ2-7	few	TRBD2	TGCGCCAGCAGCCAGGAAGGCCCTGGGACTAGCGGGACCTACGAGCAGTACTTC	CASSQEGPGTSGTYEQYF
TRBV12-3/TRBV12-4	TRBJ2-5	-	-	TGTGCCAGCAGTTTATCTTTGCAGGCCGAGACCCAGTACTTC	CASSLSLQAETQYF
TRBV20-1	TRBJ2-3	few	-	TGCAGTGCTGGGGCCGACACAGATACGCAGTATTTT	CSAGADTDTQYF
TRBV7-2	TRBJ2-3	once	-	TGTGCCAGCGGCGCACGGGACTTTCCCGGCCCAAATACGCAGTATTTT	CASGARDFPGPNTQYF
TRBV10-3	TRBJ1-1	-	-	TGTGCCATCAGTGAGTCTGGATCGAACACTGAAGCTTTCTTT	CAISESGSNTEAFF
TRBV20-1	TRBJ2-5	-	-	TGCAGTGCTAGGAGGCCAGGGCAAGAGACCCAGTACTTC	CSARRPGQETQYF
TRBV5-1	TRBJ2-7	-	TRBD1	TGCGCCAGCAGCCCCTACTCAGAGACAGGGTCGTACGAGCAGTACTTC	CASSPYSETGSYEQYF
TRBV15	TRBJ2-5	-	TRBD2	TGTGCCACCCTTCGGGGACTAGGAGAGACCCAGTACTTC	CATLRGLGETQYF
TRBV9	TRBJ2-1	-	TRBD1	TGTGCCAGCAGCCGAGACAGGGGGCAGCTCAATGAGCAGTTCTTC	CASSRDRGQLNEQFF
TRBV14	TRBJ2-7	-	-	TGTGCCAGCAGCCAAGGGAGCGGCTACGAGCAGTACTTC	CASSQGSGYEQYF
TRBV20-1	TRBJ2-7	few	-	TGCAGTGCTAGGCTGGGCCCCTCCTACGAGCAGTACTTC	CSARLGPSYEQYF
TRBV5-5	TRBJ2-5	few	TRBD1	TGTGCCAGCAGCCAGAGAACAGGGGATGAGACCCAGTACTTC	CASSQRTGDETQYF
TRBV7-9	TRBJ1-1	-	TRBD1	TGTGCCAGCAGCTTAGATAGGGGGCTCACTGAAGCTTTCTTT	CASSLDRGLTEAFF
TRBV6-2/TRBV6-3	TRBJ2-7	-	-	TGTGCCAGCATCCAGGGAGGGGGGTCCTACGAGCAGTACTTC	CASIQGGGSYEQYF